Each of the 8 T cell receptor beta chains below was sequenced from the same sample in a study of vaccination and CD4 T cells after COVID-19. Stated treatment: approximately 9-day PBMC culture with coronavirus spike peptide pools or control peptides (ViraFEST assay). Antigen specificity for these receptors is unknown. Sequenced with the Oncomine TCR Beta short-read assay was DNA taken from cultured CD4+ T cells. Using its own MiXCR run on the PCR reads, TCRdb lists one record per CDR3 protein. The sample comprises 9,100 or so distinct CDR3 sequences, less than 40% of which are singletons, and approximately 31% rests with the top ten. The sequenced sample consisted of cultured CD4+ T cells from blood. The receptors here all came from a human donor with COVID-19.

The chain is built from TRBV29-1 and TRBJ1-5; D unresolved. The CDR3 consists of 13 residues. V dropped 7 bases and J dropped 7 bases, with 17 bases sitting between them. Germline V gene sequence: CDR1 SQVTM, CDR2 ANQGSEA. Written as DNA, the CDR3 is TGCAGCGCAGCGGACCTTCCGGGGCAGCCCCAGCATTTT. Protein product: CSAADLPGQPQHF.

The chain couples TRBV4-1 to TRBJ1-6; 10 bases agree with TRBD1. Germline values: CDR1 MGHRA, CDR2 YSYEKL. V trimming: 0 bases; J trimming: 11 bases; junction bases outside the gene matches: 10. The CDR3 has 17 amino acids. CDR3 in amino acids: CASSQDPSRDRGPPLHF. The CDR3, as DNA: TGCGCCAGCAGCCAAGACCCAAGTAGGGACAGGGGCCCACCCCTCCACTTT.

This chain connects TRBV12-3 or TRBV12-4 to TRBJ1-6, with TRBD1 identical over 10 bases. The CDR3 consists of 15 residues. J was trimmed by 7 bases and V by 2 bases; bases with no gene match: 2. CDR3 in DNA: TGTGCCAGCAGTTTATCGGACAGGGGGAATTCACCCCTCCACTTT. Protein: CASSLSDRGNSPLHF.

V usage is TRBV19 and J usage is TRBJ2-3, with a possible D match to TRBD1 (6 bases). Between the trimmed V and J ends, which lost 6 bases and 1 base, there was a span of 14 bases. This CDR3 is 15 amino acids long. CDR1 LNHDA and CDR2 SQIVND come from the germline V gene (reference sequence). CDR3 nucleotide sequence: TGTGCCAGTAGGGCGGACAGCAGCGGCACAGATACGCAGTATTTT. Residues: CASRADSSGTDTQYF.

V gene TRBV5-1 combines with J gene TRBJ2-3; D not resolved. Trimming left V 0 bases short and J 0 bases short, with 5 bases between. This CDR3 comprises 14 residues. Germline V gene sequence: CDR1 SGHRS, CDR2 YFSETQ. CDR3 sequence (DNA): TGCGCCAGCAGCTTGGATAGGAGCACAGATACGCAGTATTTT. Translated: CASSLDRSTDTQYF.

This chain connects TRBV2 to TRBJ2-5, with 10 bases lining up with TRBD2. The germline V gene has CDR1 SNHLY and CDR2 FYNNEI. After removal of 3 bases from V and 7 bases from J, the junction contained 20 bases not matched to a gene. The CDR3 contains 19 residues. The CDR3, as DNA: TGTGCCAGCAGTGATGCAGATGGGGGAAGGACTAGCGGCGGTAGGACCCAGTACTTC. This codes for CASSDADGGRTSGGRTQYF.

The chain carries TRBV7-2 and TRBJ1-2, with D perhaps matching TRBD1 (5 bases). Per the germline V gene, CDR1 is SGHTA and CDR2 is FQGNSA. This CDR3 is 14 amino acids long. V was cut by 5 bases and J by 6 bases, with 16 bases left in between. CDR3 protein: CASSRRVAYDGYTF. The CDR3 DNA reads as TGTGCCAGCAGCCGCAGGGTGGCCTATGATGGCTACACCTTC.

V is TRBV6-4 and J is TRBJ1-1, with 8 bases that match TRBD1. The V and J ends lost 6 bases and 11 bases, in that order; junction bases with no gene match: 8. Germline V gives CDR1 MRHNA, CDR2 SNTAGT. The CDR3 loop spans 12 amino acids. CDR3 in DNA: TGTGCCAGCAGCCAGGGGGCGGGGGATGCTTTCTTT. Its protein product is CASSQGAGDAFF.